The TCR beta chain described here comes from a study of spatial heterogeneity in lung cancer. The ends were cut back, 4 bases at V and 5 bases at J, with 15 bases in the middle. The germline CDR1 and CDR2 sequences are SGHRS and YFSETQ. The CDR3 consists of 14 residues. Time point given: sample taken at primary tumor resection. This clonotype was counted at least ten times. TCRdb redid the calling of the 5' RACE reads with MiXCR, one entry per CDR3 protein. The sample gives some 3,000 distinct CDR3 sequences, over 6.5% of which show up once; around 20% is in the top ten. Sample: normal lung tissue next to the tumor, taken at surgery. The TCR sequence derives from a female donor with early-stage non-small cell lung cancer. This chain joins TRBV5-1 and TRBJ2-5; D is possibly TRBD1 (6 bases). The CDR3 reads CASSTQGQWETQYF. The DNA of the CDR3 is TGCGCCAGCAGCACCCAAGGACAGTGGGAGACCCAGTACTTC.